This is a list of T cell receptor beta chains from one sample in a study of blood T cell repertoires in COVID-19. Only in-frame clones appear in the TCRdb table, and some are missing; sequencing was by immunoSEQ multiplex PCR. The sample contains roughly 200,000 clones, around four fifths of which appear only once. Sequencing input: peripheral blood. The receptor set was obtained from a woman in her 40s with COVID-19, enrolled during active disease. CDR3s include the opening cysteine and the closing phenylalanine or tryptophan. Fields, in order: clone size, D gene, V gene, J gene, CDR3 protein, CDR3 DNA. The D gene is left open where the match is weak. Not all rows give a size; the values are once, few, many and, for expanded clones, a class.

clone size: -; D gene: -; V gene: TRBV18; J gene: TRBJ2-1; CDR3 protein: CASSPVTRGESYNEQFF; CDR3 DNA: TGTGCCAGCTCACCAGTTACAAGGGGTGAGTCCTACAATGAGCAGTTCTTC
clone size: few; D gene: -; V gene: TRBV7-8; J gene: TRBJ1-2; CDR3 protein: CASSLVGDGYTF; CDR3 DNA: TGTGCCAGCAGCTTAGTCGGGGATGGCTACACCTTC
clone size: -; D gene: -; V gene: TRBV4-1; J gene: TRBJ1-2; CDR3 protein: CASSQEWVRLSDGYTF; CDR3 DNA: TGCGCCAGCAGCCAAGAGTGGGTCAGACTAAGCGATGGCTACACCTTC
clone size: -; D gene: -; V gene: TRBV29-1; J gene: TRBJ1-1; CDR3 protein: CSVLLGAEAFF; CDR3 DNA: TGCAGCGTTCTTTTAGGAGCTGAAGCTTTCTTT
clone size: -; D gene: -; V gene: TRBV19; J gene: TRBJ1-1; CDR3 protein: CASSIAVPNTEAFF; CDR3 DNA: TGTGCCAGTAGTATAGCCGTCCCGAACACTGAAGCTTTCTTT
clone size: -; D gene: TRBD2; V gene: TRBV16; J gene: TRBJ2-7; CDR3 protein: CASSLTPGLAGRRSSYEQYF; CDR3 DNA: TGTGCCAGCAGCCTGACCCCGGGACTAGCGGGTCGGAGGAGCTCCTACGAGCAGTACTTC
clone size: -; D gene: -; V gene: TRBV5-8; J gene: TRBJ1-2; CDR3 protein: CASSLAGGVRGYTF; CDR3 DNA: TGTGCCAGCAGCTTGGCCGGGGGGGTCCGGGGCTACACCTTC
clone size: -; D gene: -; V gene: TRBV24-1; J gene: TRBJ1-1; CDR3 protein: CATSDSGWENTEAFF; CDR3 DNA: TGTGCCACCAGTGATTCAGGGTGGGAGAACACTGAAGCTTTCTTT
clone size: -; D gene: TRBD2; V gene: TRBV13; J gene: TRBJ2-5; CDR3 protein: CASSSYTSGREETQYF; CDR3 DNA: TGTGCCAGCAGCTCCTATACTAGCGGGAGAGAAGAGACCCAGTACTTC
clone size: -; D gene: -; V gene: TRBV6-1; J gene: TRBJ2-4; CDR3 protein: CASSGGFLAKNIQYF; CDR3 DNA: TGTGCCAGCAGTGGAGGTTTCCTGGCCAAAAACATTCAGTACTTC
clone size: -; D gene: TRBD1; V gene: TRBV7-8; J gene: TRBJ2-3; CDR3 protein: CASSRNRGASDTQYF; CDR3 DNA: TGTGCCAGCAGCCGTAACAGGGGGGCCTCAGATACGCAGTATTTT
clone size: -; D gene: -; V gene: TRBV19; J gene: TRBJ2-5; CDR3 protein: CASSSGNQETQYF; CDR3 DNA: TGTGCCAGTAGTTCAGGGAATCAAGAGACCCAGTACTTC
clone size: -; D gene: TRBD1; V gene: TRBV2; J gene: TRBJ1-5; CDR3 protein: CASSRDRGRDQPQHF; CDR3 DNA: TGTGCCAGCAGCCGGGACAGGGGCCGCGATCAGCCCCAGCATTTT
clone size: -; D gene: -; V gene: TRBV27; J gene: TRBJ1-4; CDR3 protein: CASSLGRAWGEKLFF; CDR3 DNA: TGTGCCAGCAGTTTAGGAAGGGCATGGGGCGAAAAACTGTTTTTT
clone size: -; D gene: -; V gene: TRBV7-8; J gene: TRBJ1-2; CDR3 protein: CASSLVVSRDYGYTF; CDR3 DNA: TGTGCCAGCAGCTTAGTCGTTTCCAGGGACTATGGCTACACCTTC
clone size: -; D gene: TRBD1; V gene: TRBV27; J gene: TRBJ2-7; CDR3 protein: CASSRSLGDRVYEQYF; CDR3 DNA: TGTGCCAGCAGTCGCTCTCTGGGGGACAGGGTGTACGAGCAGTACTTC
clone size: -; D gene: -; V gene: TRBV5-1; J gene: TRBJ2-7; CDR3 protein: CASSPGAYEQYF; CDR3 DNA: TGCGCCAGCAGCCCCGGGGCCTACGAGCAGTACTTC
clone size: -; D gene: TRBD2; V gene: TRBV28; J gene: TRBJ2-1; CDR3 protein: CASTLSTSGPYNEQFF; CDR3 DNA: TGTGCCAGCACATTGTCGACTAGCGGGCCCTACAATGAGCAGTTCTTC
clone size: -; D gene: -; V gene: TRBV5-6; J gene: TRBJ2-3; CDR3 protein: CASSFREGTQYF; CDR3 DNA: TGTGCCAGCAGCTTTCGAGAGGGTACGCAGTATTTT
clone size: -; D gene: -; V gene: TRBV28; J gene: TRBJ1-2; CDR3 protein: CATSPGGVYGYTF; CDR3 DNA: TGTGCCACCTCCCCGGGGGGCGTCTATGGCTACACCTTC
clone size: -; D gene: -; V gene: TRBV4-1; J gene: TRBJ2-7; CDR3 protein: CASSRLTSGDEQYF; CDR3 DNA: TGCGCCAGCAGCCGTTTAACATCGGGGGACGAGCAGTACTTC
clone size: -; D gene: TRBD2; V gene: TRBV6-6; J gene: TRBJ2-5; CDR3 protein: CASSRSGTSGMETQYF; CDR3 DNA: TGTGCCAGCAGTCGAAGCGGGACTAGCGGGATGGAGACCCAGTACTTC
clone size: once; D gene: -; V gene: TRBV3-1/TRBV3-2; J gene: TRBJ1-2; CDR3 protein: CASSQIGGINYGYTF; CDR3 DNA: TGTGCCAGCAGCCAAATTGGAGGAATTAACTATGGCTACACCTTC
clone size: -; D gene: -; V gene: TRBV19; J gene: TRBJ1-1; CDR3 protein: CASSIGGAGNTEAFF; CDR3 DNA: TGTGCCAGTAGTATTGGGGGGGCAGGGAACACTGAAGCTTTCTTT
clone size: -; D gene: TRBD1; V gene: TRBV27; J gene: TRBJ1-5; CDR3 protein: CASSPRTGPQHF; CDR3 DNA: TGTGCCAGCAGTCCGCGGACAGGGCCCCAGCATTTT
clone size: -; D gene: -; V gene: TRBV6-5; J gene: TRBJ1-1; CDR3 protein: CASSLPGQNTEAFF; CDR3 DNA: TGTGCCAGCAGTCTTCCGGGACAGAACACTGAAGCTTTCTTT
clone size: -; D gene: -; V gene: TRBV6-1; J gene: TRBJ2-7; CDR3 protein: CASSGRNIGAGYEQYF; CDR3 DNA: TGTGCCAGCAGTGGACGTAATATAGGGGCAGGCTACGAGCAGTACTTC
clone size: -; D gene: -; V gene: TRBV27; J gene: TRBJ1-1; CDR3 protein: CASSFGIDPMNTEAFF; CDR3 DNA: TGTGCCAGCAGTTTCGGTATAGATCCCATGAACACTGAAGCTTTCTTT
clone size: -; D gene: TRBD1; V gene: TRBV15; J gene: TRBJ2-6; CDR3 protein: CATSRGSGQGLPGANVLTF; CDR3 DNA: TGTGCCACCAGCAGAGGCTCTGGACAGGGGCTCCCTGGGGCCAACGTCCTGACTTTC
clone size: once; D gene: -; V gene: TRBV9; J gene: TRBJ2-7; CDR3 protein: CASSADSLGEQYF; CDR3 DNA: TGTGCCAGCAGCGCGGACAGTCTAGGCGAGCAGTACTTC
clone size: -; D gene: TRBD2; V gene: TRBV6-5; J gene: TRBJ2-7; CDR3 protein: CASSTSGRVYEQYF; CDR3 DNA: TGTGCCAGCAGTACTAGCGGGAGAGTATACGAGCAGTACTTC
clone size: -; D gene: -; V gene: TRBV29-1; J gene: TRBJ2-1; CDR3 protein: CSASEPSSYNEQFF; CDR3 DNA: TGCAGCGCCTCCGAGCCGAGCTCCTACAATGAGCAGTTCTTC
clone size: once; D gene: -; V gene: TRBV6-4; J gene: TRBJ2-2; CDR3 protein: CASSSAAYGTGELFF; CDR3 DNA: TGTGCCAGCAGTTCCGCAGCGTACGGCACCGGGGAGCTGTTTTTT
clone size: -; D gene: -; V gene: TRBV11-2; J gene: TRBJ2-1; CDR3 protein: CASSLGGANEQFF; CDR3 DNA: TGTGCCAGCAGCTTGGGGGGGGCCAATGAGCAGTTCTTC
clone size: -; D gene: TRBD1; V gene: TRBV6-1; J gene: TRBJ1-2; CDR3 protein: CASSVQGSNYGYTF; CDR3 DNA: TGTGCCAGCAGTGTACAGGGGAGCAACTATGGCTACACCTTC
clone size: -; D gene: TRBD2; V gene: TRBV27; J gene: TRBJ2-5; CDR3 protein: CASSLWRGASDQYF; CDR3 DNA: TGTGCCAGCAGTTTATGGCGGGGGGCGTCGGACCAGTACTTC
clone size: -; D gene: -; V gene: TRBV27; J gene: TRBJ1-2; CDR3 protein: CASSFRDNYGYTF; CDR3 DNA: TGTGCCAGCAGTTTCAGGGATAACTATGGCTACACCTTC
clone size: -; D gene: TRBD2; V gene: TRBV4-1; J gene: TRBJ2-3; CDR3 protein: CASSHPSGGDSTDTQYF; CDR3 DNA: TGCGCCAGCAGCCACCCTAGCGGGGGTGACAGCACAGATACGCAGTATTTT
clone size: -; D gene: TRBD1; V gene: TRBV27; J gene: TRBJ2-5; CDR3 protein: CASRGTGVEETQYF; CDR3 DNA: TGTGCCAGCAGGGGGACAGGGGTTGAAGAGACCCAGTACTTC
clone size: -; D gene: TRBD1; V gene: TRBV4-2; J gene: TRBJ2-4; CDR3 protein: CASSHPGTGSNIQYF; CDR3 DNA: TGTGCCAGCAGCCACCCCGGGACAGGGTCAAACATTCAGTACTTC
clone size: -; D gene: -; V gene: TRBV6-1; J gene: TRBJ1-1; CDR3 protein: CASSDPTVRGAFF; CDR3 DNA: TGTGCCAGCAGTGACCCGACCGTCAGGGGAGCTTTCTTT
clone size: -; D gene: -; V gene: TRBV2; J gene: TRBJ2-7; CDR3 protein: CASSDVGGYEQYF; CDR3 DNA: TGTGCCAGCAGTGATGTGGGAGGCTACGAGCAGTACTTC
clone size: -; D gene: -; V gene: TRBV12-3/TRBV12-4; J gene: TRBJ2-7; CDR3 protein: CASNRRNEQYF; CDR3 DNA: TGTGCCAGCAATAGGCGGAACGAGCAGTACTTC
clone size: -; D gene: -; V gene: TRBV7-9; J gene: TRBJ1-5; CDR3 protein: CASSLQGGILNQPQHF; CDR3 DNA: TGTGCCAGCAGCTTGCAGGGCGGAATCCTCAATCAGCCCCAGCATTTT
clone size: -; D gene: -; V gene: TRBV7-2; J gene: TRBJ1-4; CDR3 protein: CASSLRGGTNEKLFF; CDR3 DNA: TGTGCCAGCAGCCTACGGGGGGGCACTAATGAAAAACTGTTTTTT